This TCR beta chain was sequenced in a study of CD8 T cells in Susac syndrome. The CDR3 is 14 residues long. The V end was cut by 3 bases, the J end by 2 bases, with 11 bases between. The V gene's germline CDR1 is MNHEY and CDR2 SMNVEV (reference sequence). Random hexamers served to reverse transcribe roughly 0.45 to 1 ug RNA. immunoSEQ multiplex PCR amplified TCR beta CDR3 across 54 Vbeta, 13 Jbeta. TCRdb re-derived calls from the immunoSEQ multiplex PCR reads in MiXCR, one entry per CDR3 protein. The repertoire holds roughly 200,000 distinct CDR3 sequences, 85% to 95% seen once, with about 0.1% in the top ten.

The J gene is TRBJ2-7, the V gene TRBV27, with D tentatively TRBD1 (5 bases). The specimen was CD4+ T cells from PBMCs. This TCR came from a human donor in good health. The DNA for the CDR3 is TGTGCCAGCAGTTTGAGCGACAGTCCCTACGAGCAGTACTTC. Residues: CASSLSDSPYEQYF.